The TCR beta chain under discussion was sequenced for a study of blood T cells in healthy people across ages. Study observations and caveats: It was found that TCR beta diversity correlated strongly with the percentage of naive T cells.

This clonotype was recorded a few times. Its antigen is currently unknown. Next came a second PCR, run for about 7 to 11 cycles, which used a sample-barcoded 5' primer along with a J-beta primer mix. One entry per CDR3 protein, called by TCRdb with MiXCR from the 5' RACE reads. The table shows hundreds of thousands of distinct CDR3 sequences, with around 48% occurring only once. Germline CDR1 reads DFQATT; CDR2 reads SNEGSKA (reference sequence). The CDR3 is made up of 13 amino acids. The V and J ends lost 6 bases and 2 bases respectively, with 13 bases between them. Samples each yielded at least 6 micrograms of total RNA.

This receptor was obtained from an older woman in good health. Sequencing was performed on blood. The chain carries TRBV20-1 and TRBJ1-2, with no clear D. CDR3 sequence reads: CSALWQSNYGYTF. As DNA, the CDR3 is TGCAGTGCCCTTTGGCAGTCCAACTATGGCTACACCTTC.